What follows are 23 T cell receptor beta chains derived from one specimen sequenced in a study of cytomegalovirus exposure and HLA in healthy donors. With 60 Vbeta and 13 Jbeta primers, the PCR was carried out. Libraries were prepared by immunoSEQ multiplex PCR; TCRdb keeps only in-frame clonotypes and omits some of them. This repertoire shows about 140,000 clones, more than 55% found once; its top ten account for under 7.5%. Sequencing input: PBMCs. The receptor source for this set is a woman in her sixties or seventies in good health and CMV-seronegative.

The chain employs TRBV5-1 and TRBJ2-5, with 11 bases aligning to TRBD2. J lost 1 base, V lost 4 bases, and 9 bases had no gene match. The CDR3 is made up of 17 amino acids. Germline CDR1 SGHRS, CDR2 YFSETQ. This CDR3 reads CASSRTSGSSIQETQYF. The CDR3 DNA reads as TGCGCCAGCAGCCGCACTAGCGGGAGTTCAATCCAAGAGACCCAGTACTTC. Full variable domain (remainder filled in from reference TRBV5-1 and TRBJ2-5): KAGVTQTPRYLIKTRGQQVTLSCSPISGHRSVSWYQQTPGQGLQFLFEYFSETQRNKGNFPGRFSGRQFSNSRSEMNVSTLELGDSALYLCASSRTSGSSIQETQYFGPGTRLLVL.

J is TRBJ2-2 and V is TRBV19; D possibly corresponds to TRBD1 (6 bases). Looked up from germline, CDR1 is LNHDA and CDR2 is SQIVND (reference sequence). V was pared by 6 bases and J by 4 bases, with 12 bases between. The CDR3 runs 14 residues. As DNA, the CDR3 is TGTGCCAGTAGCAGGGCAGGGGTCACCGGGGAGCTGTTTTTT. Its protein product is CASSRAGVTGELFF.

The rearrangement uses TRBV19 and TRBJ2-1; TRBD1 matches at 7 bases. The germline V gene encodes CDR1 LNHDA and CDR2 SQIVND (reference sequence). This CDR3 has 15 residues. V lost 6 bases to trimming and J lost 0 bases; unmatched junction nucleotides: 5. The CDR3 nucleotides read TGTGCCAGTAGGACGACAGGGAGCTCCTACAATGAGCAGTTCTTC. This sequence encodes CASRTTGSSYNEQFF.

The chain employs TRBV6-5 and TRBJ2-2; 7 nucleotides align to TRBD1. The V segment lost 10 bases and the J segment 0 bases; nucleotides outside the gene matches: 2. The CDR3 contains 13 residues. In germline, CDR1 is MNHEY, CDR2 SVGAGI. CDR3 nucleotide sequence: TGTGCCACCGGGACAGCGAACACCGGGGAGCTGTTTTTT. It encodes CATGTANTGELFF.

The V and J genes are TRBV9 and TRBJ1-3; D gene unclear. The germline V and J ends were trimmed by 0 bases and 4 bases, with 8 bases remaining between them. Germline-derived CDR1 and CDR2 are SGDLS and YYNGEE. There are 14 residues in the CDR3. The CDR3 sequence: CASSVEVAGNTIYF. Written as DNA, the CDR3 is TGTGCCAGCAGCGTAGAGGTAGCAGGAAACACCATATATTTT.

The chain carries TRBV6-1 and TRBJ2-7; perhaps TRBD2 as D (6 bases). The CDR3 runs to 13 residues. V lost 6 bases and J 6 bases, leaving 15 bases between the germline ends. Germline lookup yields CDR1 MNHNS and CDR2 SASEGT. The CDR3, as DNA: TGTGCCAGCAGGCCGACTGGGGGGAGCGAGCAGTACTTC. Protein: CASRPTGGSEQYF.

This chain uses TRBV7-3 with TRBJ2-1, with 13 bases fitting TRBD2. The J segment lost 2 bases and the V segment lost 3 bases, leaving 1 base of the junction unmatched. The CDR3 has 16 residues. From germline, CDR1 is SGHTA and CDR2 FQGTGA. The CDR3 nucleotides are TGTGCCAGCAGCTTGGGGACTAGCGGGGCCTACAATGAGCAGTTCTTC. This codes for CASSLGTSGAYNEQFF.

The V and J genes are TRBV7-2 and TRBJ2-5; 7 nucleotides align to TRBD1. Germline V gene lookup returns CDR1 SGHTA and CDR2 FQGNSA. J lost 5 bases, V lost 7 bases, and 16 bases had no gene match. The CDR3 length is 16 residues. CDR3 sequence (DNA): TGTGCCAGCAACCCACTCAGGGGGTATGCCTCGGAGACCCAGTACTTC. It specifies CASNPLRGYASETQYF. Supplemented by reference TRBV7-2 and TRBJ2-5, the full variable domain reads GAGVSQSPSNKVTEKGKDVELRCDPISGHTALYWYRQSLGQGLEFLIYFQGNSAPDKSGLPSDRFSAERTGGSVSTLTIQRTQQEDSAVYLCASNPLRGYASETQYFGPGTRLLVL.

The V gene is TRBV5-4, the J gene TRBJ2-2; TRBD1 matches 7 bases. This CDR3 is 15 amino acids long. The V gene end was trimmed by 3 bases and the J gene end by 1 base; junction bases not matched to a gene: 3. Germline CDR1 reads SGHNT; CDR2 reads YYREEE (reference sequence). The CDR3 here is CASSSRQGNTGELFF. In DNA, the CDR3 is TGTGCCAGCAGCTCCCGACAGGGGAACACCGGGGAGCTGTTTTTT. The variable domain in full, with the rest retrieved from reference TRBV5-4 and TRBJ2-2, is ETGVTQSPTHLIKTRGQQVTLRCSSQSGHNTVSWYQQALGQGPQFIFQYYREEENGRGNFPPRFSGLQFPNYSSELNVNALELDDSALYLCASSSRQGNTGELFFGEGSRLTVL.

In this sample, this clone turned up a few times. The CDR3 region has the DNA TGTGCCAGCAGTGACAGGTTAAGCTCCTATAATTCACCCCTCCACTTT. This sequence encodes CASSDRLSSYNSPLHF. J is TRBJ1-6 and V is TRBV6-1; D remains unclear. Germline-derived CDR1 and CDR2 are MNHNS and SASEGT. The CDR3 has 16 amino acids. Trimming left V 3 bases short and J 0 bases short, with 9 bases between.

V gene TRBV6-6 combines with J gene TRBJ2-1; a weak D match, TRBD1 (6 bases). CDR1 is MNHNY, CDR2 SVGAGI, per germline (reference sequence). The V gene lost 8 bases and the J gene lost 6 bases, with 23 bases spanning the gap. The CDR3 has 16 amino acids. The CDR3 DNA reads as TGTGCCAGCCTCCAGTCGGGACACTCGCCAACCAATGAGCAGTTCTTC. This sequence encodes CASLQSGHSPTNEQFF.

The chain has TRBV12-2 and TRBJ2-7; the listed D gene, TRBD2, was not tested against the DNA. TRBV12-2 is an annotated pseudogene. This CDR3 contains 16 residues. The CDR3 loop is CASRPLYTSDSYEQYF. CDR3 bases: TGTGCAAGTCGCCCCCTGTATACTAGCGACTCCTACGAGCAGTACTTC.

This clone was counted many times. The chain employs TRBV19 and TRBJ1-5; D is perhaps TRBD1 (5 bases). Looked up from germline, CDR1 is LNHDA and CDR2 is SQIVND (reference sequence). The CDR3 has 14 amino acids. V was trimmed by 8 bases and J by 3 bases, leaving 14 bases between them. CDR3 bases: TGTGCCAGTTGGGAGGGGCCCTCCAATCAGCCCCAGCATTTT. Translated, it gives CASWEGPSNQPQHF.

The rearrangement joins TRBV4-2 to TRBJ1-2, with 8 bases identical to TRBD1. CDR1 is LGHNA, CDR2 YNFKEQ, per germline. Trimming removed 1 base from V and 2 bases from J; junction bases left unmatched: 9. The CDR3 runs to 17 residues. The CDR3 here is CASSQGGGQGANYGYTF. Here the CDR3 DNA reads TGTGCCAGCAGCCAAGGGGGGGGGCAGGGGGCAAACTATGGCTACACCTTC.

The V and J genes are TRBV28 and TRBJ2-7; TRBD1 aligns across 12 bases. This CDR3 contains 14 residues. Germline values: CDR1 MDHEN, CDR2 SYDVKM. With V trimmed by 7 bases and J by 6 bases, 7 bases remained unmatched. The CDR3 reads CASKGGQGAGEQYF. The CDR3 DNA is TGTGCCAGCAAGGGGGGACAGGGGGCGGGCGAGCAGTACTTC.

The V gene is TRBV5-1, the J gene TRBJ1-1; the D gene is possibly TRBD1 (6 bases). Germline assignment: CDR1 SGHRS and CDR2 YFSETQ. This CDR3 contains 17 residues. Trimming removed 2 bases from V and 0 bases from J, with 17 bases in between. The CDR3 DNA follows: TGCGCCAGCAGCTTAGGACCCCAGGGGACCATGAACACTGAAGCTTTCTTT. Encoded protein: CASSLGPQGTMNTEAFF.

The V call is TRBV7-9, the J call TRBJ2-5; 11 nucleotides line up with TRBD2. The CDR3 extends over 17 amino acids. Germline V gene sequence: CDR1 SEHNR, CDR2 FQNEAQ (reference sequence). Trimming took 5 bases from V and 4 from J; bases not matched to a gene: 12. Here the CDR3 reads CASSPGRSGGERETQYF. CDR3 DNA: TGTGCCAGCAGCCCCGGGCGTAGCGGGGGGGAAAGAGAGACCCAGTACTTC.

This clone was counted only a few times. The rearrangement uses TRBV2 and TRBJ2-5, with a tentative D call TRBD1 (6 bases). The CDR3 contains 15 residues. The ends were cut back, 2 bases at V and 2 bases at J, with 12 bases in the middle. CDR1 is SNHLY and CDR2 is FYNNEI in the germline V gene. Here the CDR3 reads CASSEFQGRQETQYF. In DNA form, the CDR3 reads TGTGCCAGCAGTGAATTTCAGGGGCGGCAAGAGACCCAGTACTTC.

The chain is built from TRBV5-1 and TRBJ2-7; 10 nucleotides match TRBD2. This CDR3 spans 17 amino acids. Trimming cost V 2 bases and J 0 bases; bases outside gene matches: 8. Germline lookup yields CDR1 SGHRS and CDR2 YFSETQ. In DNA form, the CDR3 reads TGCGCCAGCAGCTTTTTGACTAGCGGGTCCGTCTCCTACGAGCAGTACTTC. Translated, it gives CASSFLTSGSVSYEQYF.

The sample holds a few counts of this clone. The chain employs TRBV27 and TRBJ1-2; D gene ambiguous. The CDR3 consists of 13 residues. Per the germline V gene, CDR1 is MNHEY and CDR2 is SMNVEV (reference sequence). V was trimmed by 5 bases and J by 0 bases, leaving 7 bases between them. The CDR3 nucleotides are TGTGCCAGCAGTCTTATAGCTAACTATGGCTACACCTTC. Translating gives CASSLIANYGYTF.

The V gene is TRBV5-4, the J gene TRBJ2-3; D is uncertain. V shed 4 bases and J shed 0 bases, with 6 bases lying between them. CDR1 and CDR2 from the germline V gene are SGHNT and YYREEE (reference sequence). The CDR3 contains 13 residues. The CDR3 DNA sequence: TGTGCCAGCAGCACGAGTAGCACAGATACGCAGTATTTT. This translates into CASSTSSTDTQYF.

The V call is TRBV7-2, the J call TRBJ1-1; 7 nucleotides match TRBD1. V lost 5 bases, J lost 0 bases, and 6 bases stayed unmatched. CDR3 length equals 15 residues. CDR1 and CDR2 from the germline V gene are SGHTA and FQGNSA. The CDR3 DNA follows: TGTGCCAGCAGCATTCGACAGGGCATGAACACTGAAGCTTTCTTT. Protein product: CASSIRQGMNTEAFF.

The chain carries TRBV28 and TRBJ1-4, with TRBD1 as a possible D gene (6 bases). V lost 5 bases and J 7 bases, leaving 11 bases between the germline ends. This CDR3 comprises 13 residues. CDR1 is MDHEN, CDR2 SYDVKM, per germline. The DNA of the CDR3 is TGTGCCAGCAGTACAAACAGGGTTGAAAAACTGTTTTTT. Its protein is CASSTNRVEKLFF.